This is a list of T cell receptor beta chains from one sample in a study of shared clonotypes between healthy human individuals. Sequencing used immunoSEQ multiplex PCR; TCRdb keeps in-frame clones, though not all of them. In the table there are 2,100,000 or so clones, around 95% of which are singletons. The material sequenced was naive CD4+ T cells sorted from blood. The receptor source for this set is a man aged 18 to 35 in good health. CDR3s leave out the opening cysteine and the closing phenylalanine or tryptophan.

j_call v_call cdr3_aa
TRBJ1-3 TRBV4-3 ASSQEPSGGNTIY
TRBJ2-5 TRBV29-1 SVEDNGLETQY
TRBJ2-2 TRBV5-1 ASSLEGRNTGELF
TRBJ2-7 TRBV6-5 ASSFLVGAGYEQY
TRBJ2-4 TRBV30 AWTGFPLGENIQY
TRBJ1-2 TRBV6-6 ASSYGPGWGYT
TRBJ2-2 TRBV5-1 ASSPGQLTGELF
TRBJ2-7 TRBV5-1 ASSPGTSGSEQY
TRBJ2-3 TRBV18 ASSPRGSGTDTQY
TRBJ2-7 TRBV28 ASQYGRGTYEQY
TRBJ2-7 TRBV6-6 ASSSFSDKYEQY
TRBJ2-7 TRBV5-1 ASSPGTVRGYEQY
TRBJ2-3 TRBV2 ASRIAGHGTDTQY
TRBJ2-2 TRBV4-3 ASSQEGTANTGELF
TRBJ2-2 TRBV18 ASSPGGSSTGELF
TRBJ2-7 TRBV6-1 ASSPGTLLLLY
TRBJ1-2 TRBV6-1 ATDREGNYGYT
TRBJ1-6 TRBV5-1 ASSLDGTYNSPLH
TRBJ2-1 TRBV30 AWSRLASRDEQF
TRBJ2-2 TRBV2 ASLGGDRRETGELF
TRBJ2-1 TRBV10-3 AISTGTGGGNNEQF
TRBJ1-3 TRBV6-5 ASSYSRTSGNTIY
TRBJ2-7 TRBV5-1 ASSSGVRGLDEQY
TRBJ1-5 TRBV6-1 ASRAGSNQPQH
TRBJ2-7 TRBV14 ASSQVEAGGYEQY
TRBJ2-3 TRBV12-5 ASGLVLALTTDTQY
TRBJ1-2 TRBV7-9 ASSQGDTNYGYT
TRBJ1-1 TRBV4-2 ASSQVAGRNTEAF
TRBJ2-7 TRBV7-2 ASSLALYEQY
TRBJ2-6 TRBV30 AWSVQWGLGLDGANVLT
TRBJ2-5 TRBV5-1 ASSQFRTGTFQETQY
TRBJ2-7 TRBV5-1 ASSIEDRSYEQY
TRBJ2-7 TRBV5-1 ASSPGTSGSLNEQY
TRBJ1-6 TRBV2 ASRRSGGGYNSPLH
TRBJ2-7 TRBV18 ASSPGMAGGLSYEQY
TRBJ1-6 TRBV6-5 ASSYPGEGNALH
TRBJ2-5 TRBV19 ASGRYQETQY
TRBJ2-2 TRBV18 ASSPPYRTGELF
TRBJ2-7 TRBV6-5 ASSKGGDTFYEQY
TRBJ1-2 TRBV6-1 ASSDGDPDGYT
TRBJ1-4 TRBV25-1 ASSHRGSEEKLF
TRBJ2-5 TRBV11-2 ASSTLAGSGGKTQY
TRBJ1-3 TRBV30 AWTFGGTGNTIY
TRBJ2-2 TRBV7-7 ASSSGGVTGELF
TRBJ2-3 TRBV19 ASSASDTQY
TRBJ2-2 TRBV4-3 ASSVRSTGELF